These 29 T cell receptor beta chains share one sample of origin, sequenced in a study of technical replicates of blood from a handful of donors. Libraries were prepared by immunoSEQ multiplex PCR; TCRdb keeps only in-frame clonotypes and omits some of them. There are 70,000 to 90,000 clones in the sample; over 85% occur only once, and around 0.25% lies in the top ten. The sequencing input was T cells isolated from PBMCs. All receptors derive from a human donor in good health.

Written as DNA, the CDR3 is TGTGCCTGGAAGTCGGTCGGGGAGCTGTTTTTT. Residues: CAWKSVGELFF. This chain links TRBV30 with TRBJ2-2; unclear D gene. The germline CDR1 and CDR2 sequences are GTSNPN and SVGIG (reference sequence). V was cut by 4 bases and J by 7 bases, with 7 bases left in between. This CDR3 is 11 amino acids long. The full variable domain, its missing parts supplied by reference TRBV30 and TRBJ2-2, is SQTIHQWPATLVQPVGSPLSLECTVEGTSNPNLYWYRQAAGRGLQLLFYSVGIGQISSEVPQNLSASRPQDRQFILSSKKLLLSDSGFYLCAWKSVGELFFGEGSRLTVL.

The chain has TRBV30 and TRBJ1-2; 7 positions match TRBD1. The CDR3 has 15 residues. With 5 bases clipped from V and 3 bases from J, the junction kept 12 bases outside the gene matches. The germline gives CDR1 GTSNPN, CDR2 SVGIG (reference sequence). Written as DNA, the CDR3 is TGTGCCTGGGATACAGACAGGGCCCTTGACTATGGCTACACCTTC. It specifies CAWDTDRALDYGYTF.

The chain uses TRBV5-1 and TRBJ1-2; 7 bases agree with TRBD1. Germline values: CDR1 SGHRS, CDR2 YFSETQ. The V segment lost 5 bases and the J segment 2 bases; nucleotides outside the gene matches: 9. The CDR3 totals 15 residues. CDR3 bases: TGCGCCAGCAGACCCAAACCGACAGGGAACTATGGCTACACCTTC. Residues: CASRPKPTGNYGYTF.

CDR3 protein: CASSLGGTPPVDEQFF. CDR3 in DNA: TGCGCCAGCAGCTTGGGCGGGACTCCCCCGGTAGATGAGCAGTTCTTC. The chain recombines TRBV5-1 with TRBJ2-1; the D gene is possibly TRBD2 (6 bases). CDR3 size: 16 residues. V gave up 0 bases and J gave up 8 bases, with 18 bases separating them. From germline, CDR1 is SGHRS and CDR2 YFSETQ.

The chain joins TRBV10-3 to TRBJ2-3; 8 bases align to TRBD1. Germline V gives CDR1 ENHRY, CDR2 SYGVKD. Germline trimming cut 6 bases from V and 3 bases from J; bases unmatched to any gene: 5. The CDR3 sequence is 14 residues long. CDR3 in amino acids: CAIRRQGRTDTQYF. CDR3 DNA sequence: TGTGCCATCAGGAGACAGGGGAGAACAGATACGCAGTATTTT.

CDR3 protein: CASRGSEGGTEAFF. The DNA for the CDR3 is TGCGCCAGCAGAGGAAGTGAAGGCGGCACTGAAGCTTTCTTT. The V gene is TRBV5-1, the J gene TRBJ1-1; D uncertain. Germline V gives CDR1 SGHRS, CDR2 YFSETQ. Trimming cost V 5 bases and J 4 bases, with 15 bases left between them. The CDR3 contains 14 residues.

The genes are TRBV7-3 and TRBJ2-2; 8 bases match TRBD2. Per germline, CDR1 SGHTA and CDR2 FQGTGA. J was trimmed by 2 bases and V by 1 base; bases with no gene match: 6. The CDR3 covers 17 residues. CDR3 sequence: CASSLIPAGGNTGELFF. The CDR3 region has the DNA TGTGCCAGCAGCTTAATACCGGCGGGGGGTAACACCGGGGAGCTGTTTTTT.

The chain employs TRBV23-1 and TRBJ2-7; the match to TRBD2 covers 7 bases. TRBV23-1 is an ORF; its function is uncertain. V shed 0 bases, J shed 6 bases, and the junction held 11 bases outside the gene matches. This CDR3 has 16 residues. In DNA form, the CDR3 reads TGCGCCAGCAGTCAATCGGTAGGGAGGGCCCTCTCCGAGCAGTACTTC. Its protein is CASSQSVGRALSEQYF.

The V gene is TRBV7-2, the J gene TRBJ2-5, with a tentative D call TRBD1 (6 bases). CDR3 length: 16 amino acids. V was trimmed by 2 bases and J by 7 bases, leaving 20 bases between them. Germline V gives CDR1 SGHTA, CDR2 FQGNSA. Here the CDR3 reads CASSLSARTLRGTQYF. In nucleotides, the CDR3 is TGTGCCAGCAGCTTATCCGCCCGGACCCTCAGGGGGACCCAGTACTTC.

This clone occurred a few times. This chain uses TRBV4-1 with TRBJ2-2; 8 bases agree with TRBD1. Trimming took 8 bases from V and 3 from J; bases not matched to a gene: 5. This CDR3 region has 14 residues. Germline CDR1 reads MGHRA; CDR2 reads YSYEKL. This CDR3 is CASGDRTDTGELFF. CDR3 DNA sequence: TGCGCCAGCGGGGACAGGACGGACACCGGGGAGCTGTTTTTT.

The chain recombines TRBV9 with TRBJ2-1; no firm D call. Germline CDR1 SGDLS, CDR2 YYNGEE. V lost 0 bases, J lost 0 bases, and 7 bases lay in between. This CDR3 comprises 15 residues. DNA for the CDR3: TGTGCCAGCAGCGTAGGTGGCAACTCCTACAATGAGCAGTTCTTC. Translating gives CASSVGGNSYNEQFF.

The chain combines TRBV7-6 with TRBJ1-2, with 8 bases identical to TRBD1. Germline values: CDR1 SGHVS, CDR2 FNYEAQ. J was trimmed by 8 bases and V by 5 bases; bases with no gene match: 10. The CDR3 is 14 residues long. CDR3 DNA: TGTGCCAGCAGCACTCGACAGGGGACGGAAGGCTACACCTTC. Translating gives CASSTRQGTEGYTF.

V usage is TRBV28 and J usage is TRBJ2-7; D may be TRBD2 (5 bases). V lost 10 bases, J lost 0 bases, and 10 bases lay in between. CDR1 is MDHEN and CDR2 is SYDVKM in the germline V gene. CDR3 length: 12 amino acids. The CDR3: CAILRGSYEQYF. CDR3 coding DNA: TGTGCCATCCTTCGGGGCTCCTACGAGCAGTACTTC.

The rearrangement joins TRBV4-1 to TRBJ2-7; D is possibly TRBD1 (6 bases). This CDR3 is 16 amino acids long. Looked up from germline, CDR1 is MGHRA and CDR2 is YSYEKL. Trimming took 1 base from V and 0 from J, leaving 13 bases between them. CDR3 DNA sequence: TGCGCCAGCAGCCAAGGATGGACAGCCGTCTCCTACGAGCAGTACTTC. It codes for CASSQGWTAVSYEQYF.

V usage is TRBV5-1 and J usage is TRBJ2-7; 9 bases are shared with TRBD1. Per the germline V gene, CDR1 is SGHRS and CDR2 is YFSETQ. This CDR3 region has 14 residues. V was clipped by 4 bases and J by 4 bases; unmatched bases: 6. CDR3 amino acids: CASSPGQGPYEQYF. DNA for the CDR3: TGCGCCAGCAGCCCGGGACAGGGACCGTACGAGCAGTACTTC.

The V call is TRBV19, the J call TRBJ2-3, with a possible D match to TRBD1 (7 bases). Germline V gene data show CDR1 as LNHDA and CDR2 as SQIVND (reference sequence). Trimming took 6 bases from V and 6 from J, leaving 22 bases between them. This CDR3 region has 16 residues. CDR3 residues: CASSGFRGDGLDTQYF. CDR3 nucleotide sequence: TGTGCCAGTAGCGGGTTCAGGGGGGACGGCCTTGATACGCAGTATTTT.

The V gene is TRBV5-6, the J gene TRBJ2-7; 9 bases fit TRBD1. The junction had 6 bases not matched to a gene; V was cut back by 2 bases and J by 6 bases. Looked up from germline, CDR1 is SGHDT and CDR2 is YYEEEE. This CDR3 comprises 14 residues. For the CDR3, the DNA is TGTGCCAGCAGCTTTGGGACAGGGAGCGCCGAGCAGTACTTC. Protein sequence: CASSFGTGSAEQYF.

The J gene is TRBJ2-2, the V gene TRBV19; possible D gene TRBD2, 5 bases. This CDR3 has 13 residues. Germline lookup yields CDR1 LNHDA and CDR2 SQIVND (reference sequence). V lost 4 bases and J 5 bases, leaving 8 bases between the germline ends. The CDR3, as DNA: TGTGCCAGTAGTAGCTCGGGGACCGGGGAGCTGTTTTTT. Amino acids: CASSSSGTGELFF.

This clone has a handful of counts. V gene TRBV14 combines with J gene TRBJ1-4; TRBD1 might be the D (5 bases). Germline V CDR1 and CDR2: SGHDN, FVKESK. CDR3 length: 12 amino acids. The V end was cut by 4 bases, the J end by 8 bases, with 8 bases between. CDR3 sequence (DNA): TGTGCCAGCAGCCGGCGGGGGGAAAAACTGTTTTTT. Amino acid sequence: CASSRRGEKLFF.

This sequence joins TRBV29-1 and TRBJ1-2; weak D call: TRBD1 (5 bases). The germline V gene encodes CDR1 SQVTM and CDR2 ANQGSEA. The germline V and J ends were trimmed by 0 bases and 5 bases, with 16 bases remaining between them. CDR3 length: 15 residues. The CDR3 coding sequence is TGCAGCGTTGAAGAGTCCCCAGGACAAGTATATGGCTACACCTTC. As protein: CSVEESPGQVYGYTF.

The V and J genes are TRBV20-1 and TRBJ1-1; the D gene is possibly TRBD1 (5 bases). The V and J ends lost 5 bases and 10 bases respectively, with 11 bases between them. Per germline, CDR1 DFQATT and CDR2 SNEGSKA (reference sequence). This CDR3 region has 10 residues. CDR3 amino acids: CSALRQRAFF. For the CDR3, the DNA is TGCAGTGCTCTAAGACAGAGAGCTTTCTTT.

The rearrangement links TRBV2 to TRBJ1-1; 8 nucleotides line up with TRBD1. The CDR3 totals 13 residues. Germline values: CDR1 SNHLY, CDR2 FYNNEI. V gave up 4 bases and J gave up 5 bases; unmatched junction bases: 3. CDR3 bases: TGTGCCAGCAGTGGGGACAGGATGACTGAAGCTTTCTTT. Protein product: CASSGDRMTEAFF.

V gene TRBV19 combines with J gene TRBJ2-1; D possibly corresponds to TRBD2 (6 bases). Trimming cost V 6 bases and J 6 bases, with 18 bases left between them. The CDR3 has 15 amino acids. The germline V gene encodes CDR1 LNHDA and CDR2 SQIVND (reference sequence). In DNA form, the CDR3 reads TGTGCCAGTAGGTCCCGCCGACTAGATGCCAATGAGCAGTTCTTC. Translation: CASRSRRLDANEQFF.

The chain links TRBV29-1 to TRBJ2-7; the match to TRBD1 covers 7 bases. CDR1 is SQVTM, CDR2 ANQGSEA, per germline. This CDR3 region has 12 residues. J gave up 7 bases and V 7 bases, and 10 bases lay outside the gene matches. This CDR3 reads CSALQGTGEQYF. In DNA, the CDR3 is TGCAGCGCACTACAGGGGACGGGGGAGCAGTACTTC.

Here the CDR3 reads CASSWSQGPSSGANVLTF. CDR3 DNA sequence: TGTGCCAGCAGTTGGTCGCAGGGCCCAAGCTCTGGGGCCAACGTCCTGACTTTC. V and J are TRBV28 and TRBJ2-6, with a tentative D call TRBD1 (5 bases). Trimming pared 4 bases from V and 0 bases from J, leaving 16 bases between. The CDR3 is 18 residues long. Looked up from germline, CDR1 is MDHEN and CDR2 is SYDVKM.

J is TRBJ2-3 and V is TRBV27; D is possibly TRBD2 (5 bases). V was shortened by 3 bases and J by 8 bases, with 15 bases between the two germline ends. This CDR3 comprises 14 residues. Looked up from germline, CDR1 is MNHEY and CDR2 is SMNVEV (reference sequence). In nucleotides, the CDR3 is TGTGCCAGCAGTTTGGACTCCTGGACGGGTACGCAGTATTTT. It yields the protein CASSLDSWTGTQYF.

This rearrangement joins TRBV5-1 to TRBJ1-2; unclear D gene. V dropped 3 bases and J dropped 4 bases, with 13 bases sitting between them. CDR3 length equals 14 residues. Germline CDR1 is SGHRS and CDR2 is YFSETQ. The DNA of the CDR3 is TGCGCCAGCAGCTCGGCGGCGGCAGCCTATGGCTACACCTTC. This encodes CASSSAAAAYGYTF.

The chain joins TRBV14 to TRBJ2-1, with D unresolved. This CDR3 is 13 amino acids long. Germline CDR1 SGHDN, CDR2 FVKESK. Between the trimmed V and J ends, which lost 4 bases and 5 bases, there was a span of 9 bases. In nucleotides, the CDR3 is TGTGCCAGCAGCCCCCTGGCAAACAATGAGCAGTTCTTC. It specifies CASSPLANNEQFF.

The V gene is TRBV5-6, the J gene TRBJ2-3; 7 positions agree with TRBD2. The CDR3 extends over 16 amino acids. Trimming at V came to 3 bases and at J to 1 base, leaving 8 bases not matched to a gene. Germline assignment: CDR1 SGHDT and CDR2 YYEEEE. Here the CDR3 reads CASSWLSGVGTDTQYF. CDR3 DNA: TGTGCCAGCAGCTGGCTAAGCGGGGTCGGCACAGATACGCAGTATTTT.